The entry below gives a single T cell receptor (beta chain) sequence along with its context. With 0 bases removed from V and 2 bases from J, the gap between germline ends came to 10 bases. From germline, CDR1 is LNHNV and CDR2 YYDKDF (reference sequence). The length of the CDR3 is 16 residues. Produced via immunoSEQ multiplex PCR; TCRdb's table is partial and in-frame only. The table records fewer than 100,000 clones, roughly nine tenths of them present only once. The data are from a study of T cell responses to AZD1222 COVID-19 vaccine. The sample here was peripheral blood, taken 28 days after the second AZD1222 dose. This receptor was identified in an adult who received the AZD1222 COVID-19 vaccine. The rearrangement uses TRBV15 and TRBJ1-4; D is undetermined. In DNA, the CDR3 is TGTGCCACCAGCAGAGATCAGCTAGGGACTAATGAAAAACTGTTTTTT. Amino acids: CATSRDQLGTNEKLFF.